The sequence of this TCR beta chain was determined in a study of CD8 T cells in Susac syndrome. RNA totalling about 0.5 to 1 ug underwent reverse transcription with random hexamers. TCR beta CDR3 was amplified by immunoSEQ multiplex PCR. This amplification extended across 54 Vbeta and 13 Jbeta segments. TCRdb reprocessed the immunoSEQ multiplex PCR reads via MiXCR and lists one record per CDR3 protein. The sample holds approximately 270,000 distinct CDR3 sequences, about 93% seen once. CD8+ and CD4+ T cells taken from blood had their TCR beta sequenced. Trimming pared 6 bases from V and 0 bases from J, leaving 15 bases between. The CDR3 loop spans 15 amino acids. CDR1 and CDR2 (germline): SQVTM, ANQGSEA.

This receptor was obtained from a human donor with multiple sclerosis. Sequencing used CD4+ T cells from PBMCs. This chain uses TRBV29-1 with TRBJ1-3; tentatively, D is TRBD1 (5 bases). The DNA of the CDR3 is TGCAGCGTGGCCCCCGTCGGACACTCTGGAAACACCATATATTTT. Protein sequence: CSVAPVGHSGNTIYF.